What follows are 14 T cell receptor beta chains derived from one specimen sequenced in a study of cytomegalovirus exposure and HLA in healthy donors. Primers: 60 Vbeta forward and 13 Jbeta reverse. Produced via immunoSEQ multiplex PCR; TCRdb's table is partial and in-frame only. The table for this sample gives approximately 120,000 clones. Sequencing was carried out using PBMCs. Receptors originate from a man aged 18 to 29 in good health and CMV-seronegative.

V gene TRBV30 combines with J gene TRBJ2-3, with D maybe TRBD2 (6 bases). V was pared by 2 bases and J by 7 bases, with 22 bases between. The CDR3 is 16 amino acids. CDR1 and CDR2 (germline): GTSNPN, SVGIG (reference sequence). In DNA form, the CDR3 reads TGTGCCTGGAGTAAACCCGGGACTCTCGCGGGATATACGCAGTATTTT. Encoded protein: CAWSKPGTLAGYTQYF.

The rearrangement joins TRBV5-1 to TRBJ2-6; TRBD1 matches 11 bases. CDR3 length equals 17 residues. The V and J ends lost 4 bases and 2 bases, in that order; junction bases with no gene match: 5. Germline CDR1 and CDR2: SGHRS and YFSETQ. For the CDR3, the DNA is TGCGCCAGCAGCCCGGGACAGGGGGTAGCTGGGGCCAACGTCCTGACTTTC. Translated: CASSPGQGVAGANVLTF.

CDR3 in amino acids: CASRMGQGLYEQYF. The CDR3 DNA is TGTGCCAGCAGAATGGGACAGGGTCTTTACGAGCAGTACTTC. This chain links TRBV6-1 with TRBJ2-7; 9 bases are a match to TRBD1. V shed 6 bases, J shed 4 bases, and the junction held 7 bases outside the gene matches. Looked up from germline, CDR1 is MNHNS and CDR2 is SASEGT. The CDR3 is 14 amino acids.

The rearrangement uses TRBV28 and TRBJ2-7; a possible D gene is TRBD2 (6 bases). The germline V gene encodes CDR1 MDHEN and CDR2 SYDVKM. The CDR3 covers 15 residues. V lost 2 bases to trimming and J lost 3 bases, with 14 bases between them. As DNA, the CDR3 is TGTGCCAGCAGTTTAAGGGCTAGCGTCAACTACGAGCAGTACTTC. This encodes CASSLRASVNYEQYF.

The chain links TRBV7-2 to TRBJ2-3; 9 positions match TRBD1. Looked up from germline, CDR1 is SGHTA and CDR2 is FQGNSA. This CDR3 has 16 residues. Trimming cost V 4 bases and J 0 bases; bases outside gene matches: 5. The CDR3 sequence: CASSSGTGWSTDTQYF. Written as DNA, the CDR3 is TGTGCCAGCAGCTCTGGGACAGGGTGGAGCACAGATACGCAGTATTTT. Full variable domain (remainder filled in from reference TRBV7-2 and TRBJ2-3): GAGVSQSPSNKVTEKGKDVELRCDPISGHTALYWYRQSLGQGLEFLIYFQGNSAPDKSGLPSDRFSAERTGGSVSTLTIQRTQQEDSAVYLCASSSGTGWSTDTQYFGPGTRLTVL.

V gene TRBV5-1 combines with J gene TRBJ1-2, with 10 bases matching TRBD1. Per the germline V gene, CDR1 is SGHRS and CDR2 is YFSETQ. V lost 4 bases to trimming and J lost 6 bases; unmatched junction nucleotides: 6. CDR3 size: 14 residues. CDR3 coding DNA: TGCGCCAGCAGCCCCACCGGGACAGGGGATGGCTACACCTTC. Encoded protein: CASSPTGTGDGYTF.

This CDR3 is CASTSQTGTSNYGYTF. DNA for the CDR3: TGTGCCAGCACCTCCCAGACAGGGACTTCAAACTATGGCTACACCTTC. This chain uses TRBV7-9 with TRBJ1-2; 7 bases are shared with TRBD1. CDR1 SEHNR and CDR2 FQNEAQ come from the germline V gene (reference sequence). The CDR3 consists of 16 residues. Trimming took 7 bases from V and 2 from J; bases not matched to a gene: 13.

The gene calls are TRBV19 and TRBJ1-1; 9 positions match TRBD1. The CDR3 is 15 residues long. V lost 5 bases and J lost 1; bases outside the gene matches: 5. The germline V gene has CDR1 LNHDA and CDR2 SQIVND (reference sequence). This CDR3 is CASSPRDRANTEAFF. DNA for the CDR3: TGTGCCAGTAGTCCCAGGGACAGGGCGAACACTGAAGCTTTCTTT.

The rearrangement links TRBV7-9 to TRBJ2-1, with TRBD1 matching 7 bases. The V gene's germline CDR1 is SEHNR and CDR2 FQNEAQ (reference sequence). Germline trimming cut 4 bases from V and 3 bases from J; bases unmatched to any gene: 6. This CDR3 is built from 15 residues. The CDR3 protein is CASSSPGQNYNEQFF. The CDR3 nucleotides are TGTGCCAGCAGCTCCCCGGGACAGAACTACAATGAGCAGTTCTTC.

The J gene is TRBJ2-3, the V gene TRBV4-1; D is possibly TRBD2 (6 bases). CDR3 length: 15 residues. The germline gives CDR1 MGHRA, CDR2 YSYEKL. Trimming shortened V by 1 base and J by 5 bases, and 13 bases separated the two germline ends. The CDR3 coding sequence is TGCGCCAGCAGCCAAGCCCCACTAGCATTAGATACGCAGTATTTT. Amino acids: CASSQAPLALDTQYF.

The chain joins TRBV19 to TRBJ2-1; 8 bases agree with TRBD2. Germline V gives CDR1 LNHDA, CDR2 SQIVND (reference sequence). The CDR3 totals 13 residues. Losses at the gene ends were 7 bases for V and 7 bases for J; bases not matched to a gene: 6. This CDR3 is CASTRGGRNEQFF. The CDR3 region has the DNA TGTGCCAGTACCCGGGGGGGAAGGAATGAGCAGTTCTTC.

This chain uses TRBV28 with TRBJ2-1; TRBD1 matches at 8 bases. From germline, CDR1 is MDHEN and CDR2 SYDVKM. The V segment lost 3 bases and the J segment 0 bases; nucleotides outside the gene matches: 1. CDR3 length: 15 amino acids. In DNA, the CDR3 is TGTGCCAGCAGTTTGCAGGGGGCCTCCTACAATGAGCAGTTCTTC. This encodes CASSLQGASYNEQFF. Looking up the rest from reference TRBV28 and TRBJ2-1 gives the full variable domain: DVKVTQSSRYLVKRTGEKVFLECVQDMDHENMFWYRQDPGLGLRLIYFSYDVKMKEKGDIPEGYSVSREKKERFSLILESASTNQTSMYLCASSLQGASYNEQFFGPGTRLTVL.

This rearrangement joins TRBV6-5 to TRBJ1-5, with no clear D. This CDR3 contains 14 residues. The V end lost 0 bases, the J end lost 12 bases, and 15 bases lay between the germline ends. The germline gives CDR1 MNHEY, CDR2 SVGAGI. The CDR3 nucleotides read TGTGCCAGCAGTTACTCGTCTGGTGTGTTACTCCAGCATTTT. Translating it yields CASSYSSGVLLQHF.

The rearrangement links TRBV5-4 to TRBJ1-1; D unclear. The CDR3 has 15 residues. The V end lost 4 bases, the J end lost 5 bases, and 18 bases lay between the germline ends. Germline CDR1 SGHNT, CDR2 YYREEE (reference sequence). The CDR3 reads CASSPLGGSRTEAFF. The CDR3 DNA reads TGTGCCAGCAGCCCCCTAGGAGGCAGTCGGACTGAAGCTTTCTTT.